This entry lists 11 T cell receptor beta chains sequenced from one sample in a study of blood T cell repertoires in COVID-19. Sequencing was performed with immunoSEQ multiplex PCR; in TCRdb, only in-frame clones are kept and a portion is missing. The sample lists some 530,000 clones, 75% to 90% occurring once. The specimen sequenced was PBMCs or T cells enriched from blood (not recorded which). These TCRs come from a woman aged 55 to 70 who had recovered from COVID-19.

The genes are TRBV2 and TRBJ2-5, with 8 bases aligning to TRBD1. This CDR3 contains 15 residues. Germline assignment: CDR1 SNHLY and CDR2 FYNNEI. Trimming removed 0 bases from V and 12 bases from J; junction bases left unmatched: 12. Here the CDR3 DNA reads TGTGCCAGCAGTGAAGCGCAAGGACAGGGAGTTTGGGAGTACTTC. Protein: CASSEAQGQGVWEYF.

This clone was detected a few times. This chain connects TRBV3-1 (or the pseudogene TRBV3-2) to TRBJ1-5, with D possibly being TRBD1 (6 bases). From germline, CDR1 is LGHDT and CDR2 YNNKEL (reference sequence). Trimming removed 4 bases from V and 2 bases from J, with 9 bases in between. The CDR3 is made up of 14 amino acids. Here the CDR3 reads CASSPDRRNQPQHF. CDR3 sequence (DNA): TGTGCCAGCAGCCCGGACAGACGCAATCAGCCCCAGCATTTT.

The chain links TRBV10-3 to TRBJ2-7, with a weak D call TRBD2 (6 bases). CDR1 and CDR2 (germline): ENHRY, SYGVKD. This CDR3 has 13 amino acids. The V gene lost 6 bases and the J gene lost 2 bases, with 11 bases spanning the gap. CDR3 sequence reads: CAISERTTYEQYF. CDR3 DNA sequence: TGTGCCATCAGCGAAAGGACTACCTACGAGCAGTACTTC.

The chain employs TRBV2 and TRBJ2-1; D gene uncertain. Germline lookup yields CDR1 SNHLY and CDR2 FYNNEI. Trimming removed 0 bases from V and 7 bases from J, with 10 bases in between. The CDR3 contains 14 residues. The CDR3 bases are TGTGCCAGCAGTGAAGCGCTTCGGGTGAATGAGCAGTTCTTC. Protein product: CASSEALRVNEQFF.

The gene calls are TRBV3-1 (or the pseudogene TRBV3-2) and TRBJ1-4; TRBD1 agrees at 7 bases. CDR1 is LGHDT and CDR2 is YNNKEL in the germline V gene (reference sequence). The CDR3 spans 15 residues. V lost 2 bases, J lost 8 bases, and 8 bases stayed unmatched. In DNA, the CDR3 is TGTGCCAGCAGCCAACAGACAGGGAAGTCGGAAAAACTGTTTTTT. Translation gives CASSQQTGKSEKLFF.

Remarks on this clone: The same CDR3 is also encoded by other DNA sequences in this sample. The gene calls are TRBV18 and TRBJ2-3; no reliable D call. V lost 5 bases, J lost 3 bases, and 3 bases lay in between. The germline V gene encodes CDR1 KGHSH and CDR2 LQKENI. The CDR3 runs to 11 residues. This CDR3 reads CASSSTDTQYF. The DNA for the CDR3 is TGTGCCAGCTCATCAACAGATACGCAGTATTTT. The full variable domain, rest sourced from reference TRBV18 and TRBJ2-3, is NAGVMQNPRHLVRRRGQEARLRCSPMKGHSHVYWYRQLPEEGLKFMVYLQKENIIDESGMPKERFSAEFPKEGPSILRIQQVVRGDSAAYFCASSSTDTQYFGPGTRLTVL.

The gene calls are TRBV11-3 and TRBJ1-3; D remains ambiguous. Germline V gives CDR1 SGHNT, CDR2 YENEEA. V shed 4 bases and J shed 11 bases, with 9 bases lying between them. This CDR3 is 11 amino acids long. DNA of the CDR3: TGTGCCAGCAGCTCGAGTAGTGCCATATATTTT. It specifies CASSSSSAIYF. The variable domain in full, with the rest retrieved from reference TRBV11-3 and TRBJ1-3, is EAGVVQSPRYKIIEKKQPVAFWCNPISGHNTLYWYLQNLGQGPELLIRYENEEAVDDSQLPKDRFSAERLKGVDSTLKIQPAELGDSAVYLCASSSSSAIYFGEGSWLTVV.

Only one count was recorded for this clone. The chain recombines TRBV12-3 or TRBV12-4 with TRBJ1-2; a weak D match, TRBD1 (6 bases). The V end lost 8 bases, the J end lost 13 bases, and 17 bases lay between the germline ends. This CDR3 spans 11 amino acids. The CDR3 loop is CASEGGGDTTF. The CDR3 DNA sequence: TGTGCCAGCGAAGGGGGGGGCGATACCACCTTC.

The CDR3 DNA is TGTGCCAGCAGTGACATGGGGGGTGGAAACACAGATACGCAGTATTTT. Amino acids: CASSDMGGGNTDTQYF. The chain joins TRBV2 to TRBJ2-3; a weak D match, TRBD2 (6 bases). This CDR3 is built from 16 residues. Germline values: CDR1 SNHLY, CDR2 FYNNEI. Trimming took off 3 bases at V and 2 bases at J, with 15 bases between the two ends.

This chain uses TRBV11-2 with TRBJ2-1, with 9 bases aligning to TRBD1. After removal of 6 bases from V and 0 bases from J, the junction contained 6 bases not matched to a gene. Germline V gives CDR1 SGHAT, CDR2 FQNNGV. The CDR3 has 16 amino acids. CDR3 sequence reads: CASRLGQGGSYNEQFF. The CDR3 DNA reads TGTGCCAGCAGGTTGGGACAGGGTGGCTCCTACAATGAGCAGTTCTTC.

This clone was found a few times. The V call is TRBV18, the J call TRBJ1-3; 9 nucleotides align to TRBD1. The CDR3 is 15 amino acids. The germline gives CDR1 KGHSH, CDR2 LQKENI. The V and J ends lost 0 bases and 9 bases, in that order; junction bases with no gene match: 6. CDR3 in amino acids: CASSPPVQGARTIYF. CDR3 DNA sequence: TGTGCCAGCTCACCACCGGTACAGGGGGCCCGCACCATATATTTT.